What follows are 22 T cell receptor beta chains derived from one specimen sequenced in a study of blood T cell repertoires in COVID-19. Using immunoSEQ multiplex PCR, the repertoire was profiled, and TCRdb retains in-frame clones only, with some absent. The table shows about 150,000 clones, with roughly 81% occurring only once. The sequencing sample was made of peripheral blood. The receptors shown here come from an older woman with COVID-19, enrolled during active disease.

This chain uses TRBV6-5 with TRBJ2-1; 7 bases are shared with TRBD2. The CDR3 runs 13 residues. V lost 5 bases, J lost 9 bases, and 7 bases stayed unmatched. Germline loops: CDR1 MNHEY, CDR2 SVGAGI. The CDR3 reads CASSTRGEGEQFF. CDR3 bases: TGTGCCAGCAGTACACGGGGGGAAGGTGAGCAGTTCTTC.

This chain uses TRBV11-2 with TRBJ1-1, with D perhaps TRBD1 (5 bases). Germline V lookup: CDR1 SGHAT, CDR2 FQNNGV. Deletions cut 0 bases from V and 1 base from J, with 9 bases between. The CDR3 has 15 residues. CDR3 region: CASSLDRGGNTEAFF. DNA of the CDR3: TGTGCCAGCAGCTTAGATCGCGGGGGGAACACTGAAGCTTTCTTT.

The chain has TRBV19 and TRBJ2-3; 10 nucleotides agree with TRBD2. V shed 5 bases and J 12 bases; nucleotides not matched to a gene: 8. The germline V gene has CDR1 LNHDA and CDR2 SQIVND (reference sequence). The CDR3 consists of 13 residues. CDR3 nucleotide sequence: TGTGCCAGTAGTCTCCAGGGACTAGCGTTCCAGTATTTT. Protein product: CASSLQGLAFQYF.

The chain recombines TRBV6-5 with TRBJ1-4; no definite D call. Germline V gene lookup returns CDR1 MNHEY and CDR2 SVGAGI. V was shortened by 11 bases and J by 6 bases, with 16 bases between the two germline ends. CDR3 length: 13 amino acids. The CDR3 sequence: CASARGFDEKLFF. The CDR3 DNA sequence: TGTGCCTCAGCAAGAGGCTTCGATGAAAAACTGTTTTTT.

The V gene is TRBV19, the J gene TRBJ1-4, with 9 bases matching TRBD1. The CDR3 has 15 amino acids. The ends lost 5 bases at V and 7 bases at J; junction bases unmatched: 8. The germline V gene encodes CDR1 LNHDA and CDR2 SQIVND (reference sequence). The CDR3: CASSPGQGVREKLFF. The CDR3 nucleotides are TGTGCCAGTAGTCCGGGACAGGGAGTCCGTGAAAAACTGTTTTTT.

This clone was detected only a few times. The rearrangement links TRBV19 to TRBJ1-4; TRBD1 matches 7 bases. The CDR3 contains 15 residues. From germline, CDR1 is LNHDA and CDR2 SQIVND (reference sequence). Trimming at V came to 3 bases and at J to 6 bases, leaving 7 bases not matched to a gene. The CDR3 sequence: CASSIMTGNYEKLFF. The CDR3 region has the DNA TGTGCCAGTAGTATCATGACAGGGAACTATGAAAAACTGTTTTTT.

The CDR3 reads CASRHRGQSEAFF. The CDR3 nucleotides read TGTGCCAGCAGACATCGCGGACAATCAGAAGCTTTCTTT. The chain joins TRBV3-1 (or the pseudogene TRBV3-2) to TRBJ1-1, with D maybe TRBD1 (5 bases). V was cut by 6 bases and J by 8 bases, with 16 bases left in between. Germline V gene sequence: CDR1 LGHDT, CDR2 YNNKEL (reference sequence). The CDR3 length is 13 residues.

V is TRBV9 and J is TRBJ2-1, with a tentative D call TRBD2 (6 bases). With 4 bases removed from V and 5 bases from J, the gap between germline ends came to 22 bases. This CDR3 region has 17 residues. CDR1 and CDR2 (germline): SGDLS, YYNGEE. CDR3 residues: CASSPTGPRGVNNEQFF. In DNA, the CDR3 is TGTGCCAGCAGCCCAACAGGCCCTCGCGGGGTAAACAATGAGCAGTTCTTC.

The chain joins TRBV6-5 to TRBJ2-2, with D perhaps matching TRBD2 (6 bases). The CDR3 consists of 16 residues. V lost 0 bases to trimming and J lost 1 base, with 9 bases between them. The germline V gene has CDR1 MNHEY and CDR2 SVGAGI. The DNA of the CDR3 is TGTGCCAGCAGTTACTCGGGGGGAGGGAACACCGGGGAGCTGTTTTTT. It translates to CASSYSGGGNTGELFF.

V is TRBV6-4 and J is TRBJ1-1; 9 bases match TRBD1. With 5 bases clipped from V and 5 bases from J, the junction kept 12 bases outside the gene matches. The CDR3 has 16 residues. Germline lookup yields CDR1 MRHNA and CDR2 SNTAGT. The CDR3 region has the DNA TGTGCCAGCAGTCCTAGACAGGGGGGAAAACCAACTGAAGCTTTCTTT. The encoded protein is CASSPRQGGKPTEAFF.

This sequence joins TRBV5-1 and TRBJ1-6; the match to TRBD1 covers 7 bases. In germline, CDR1 is SGHRS, CDR2 YFSETQ. Unmatched junction bases numbered 13, after V lost 3 bases and J lost 10 bases. The CDR3 has 16 residues. The CDR3 DNA reads TGCGCCAGCAGCTCCAACAGGGGCGCTTCTGGCTCACCCCTCCACTTT. Translation gives CASSSNRGASGSPLHF. Full variable domain (rest looked up from reference TRBV5-1 and TRBJ1-6): KAGVTQTPRYLIKTRGQQVTLSCSPISGHRSVSWYQQTPGQGLQFLFEYFSETQRNKGNFPGRFSGRQFSNSRSEMNVSTLELGDSALYLCASSSNRGASGSPLHFGNGTRLTVT.

Only a few counts were recorded for this clone. The V gene is TRBV7-8, the J gene TRBJ1-2; 9 bases are a match to TRBD1. After removal of 1 base from V and 0 bases from J, the junction contained 3 bases not matched to a gene. The germline V gene encodes CDR1 SGHVS and CDR2 FQNEAQ. The CDR3 consists of 16 residues. The CDR3 region has the DNA TGTGCCAGCAGCTTAGGGGGACAGGGAACTAACTATGGCTACACCTTC. Translated, it gives CASSLGGQGTNYGYTF.

J is TRBJ2-1 and V is TRBV5-8, with D tentatively TRBD2 (6 bases). Trimming shortened V by 4 bases and J by 7 bases, and 15 bases separated the two germline ends. The CDR3 extends over 14 amino acids. In germline, CDR1 is SGHTS, CDR2 YDEGEE. The CDR3 nucleotides read TGTGCCAGCAGCAACGGGAGCTTTGTAAATGAGCAGTTCTTC. It yields the protein CASSNGSFVNEQFF.

The V gene is TRBV14, the J gene TRBJ1-1, with 9 bases fitting TRBD1. This CDR3 region has 15 residues. V shed 2 bases, J shed 4 bases, and the junction held 5 bases outside the gene matches. In germline, CDR1 is SGHDN, CDR2 FVKESK. The CDR3 region is CASSQNRGRGTEAFF. Written as DNA, the CDR3 is TGTGCCAGCAGCCAAAACAGGGGGCGAGGCACTGAAGCTTTCTTT.

The chain combines TRBV7-3 with TRBJ1-2, with D unclear. V was pared by 1 base and J by 5 bases, with 14 bases between. The CDR3 totals 15 residues. Germline V gene lookup returns CDR1 SGHTA and CDR2 FQGTGA. CDR3 bases: TGTGCCAGCAGCTTAATAGACTTCGACCCTTATGGCTACACCTTC. Translation gives CASSLIDFDPYGYTF.

The chain joins TRBV5-1 to TRBJ2-1, with 8 nucleotides matching TRBD2. V was pared by 0 bases and J by 2 bases, with 7 bases of the junction left unmatched. The CDR3 length is 17 residues. CDR1 and CDR2 (germline): SGHRS, YFSETQ. The CDR3: CASSLASGSPPYNEQFF. The CDR3 DNA follows: TGCGCCAGCAGCTTGGCGAGCGGGAGTCCCCCCTACAATGAGCAGTTCTTC.

The chain is built from TRBV4-1 and TRBJ2-3; perhaps TRBD2 as D (5 bases). Per germline, CDR1 MGHRA and CDR2 YSYEKL. With 5 bases removed from V and 5 bases from J, the gap between germline ends came to 14 bases. This CDR3 is 14 amino acids long. CDR3 DNA sequence: TGCGCCAGCAGCAGCCCCCTAGCCGTAGATACGCAGTATTTT. Amino acids: CASSSPLAVDTQYF.

This clone occurred a few times. This chain uses TRBV10-3 with TRBJ2-3, with D possibly being TRBD2 (6 bases). Germline V gene lookup returns CDR1 ENHRY and CDR2 SYGVKD. The CDR3 loop spans 13 amino acids. The V end lost 9 bases, the J end lost 6 bases, and 16 bases lay between the germline ends. CDR3 sequence: CAIRMGGGDTQYF. The CDR3 DNA is TGTGCCATTCGGATGGGTGGGGGGGATACGCAGTATTTT.

The genes are TRBV2 and TRBJ1-5, with 7 bases lining up with TRBD1. The CDR3 is 14 residues long. Per germline, CDR1 SNHLY and CDR2 FYNNEI. The V gene end was trimmed by 6 bases and the J gene end by 4 bases; junction bases not matched to a gene: 6. CDR3 nucleotides: TGTGCCAGCAGCCCAGGACAGGAGAATCAGCCCCAGCATTTT. It yields the protein CASSPGQENQPQHF.

This clone was counted only a few times. Other DNA sequences in the same sample also yield this CDR3. The V and J genes are TRBV7-3 and TRBJ1-2; TRBD1 might be the D (6 bases). CDR1 is SGHTA and CDR2 is FQGTGA in the germline V gene. CDR3 length: 13 residues. V was shortened by 5 bases and J by 4 bases, with 11 bases between the two germline ends. Here the CDR3 reads CASSPGRGYGYTF. The CDR3 DNA follows: TGTGCCAGCAGCCCTGGCAGGGGCTATGGCTACACCTTC.

The genes are TRBV5-1 and TRBJ1-1, with D possibly TRBD1 on 5 matching bases. With 9 bases removed from V and 4 bases from J, the gap between germline ends came to 19 bases. CDR3 length equals 14 residues. From germline, CDR1 is SGHRS and CDR2 YFSETQ. The CDR3 DNA reads TGCGCCACCTCCCCCGGGGGGGTGGGCACTGAAGCTTTCTTT. This sequence encodes CATSPGGVGTEAFF.

The genes are TRBV6-5 and TRBJ1-1, with 7 bases fitting TRBD1. The length of the CDR3 is 13 residues. V shed 5 bases, J shed 6 bases, and the junction held 6 bases outside the gene matches. Per the germline V gene, CDR1 is MNHEY and CDR2 is SVGAGI. The CDR3 DNA sequence: TGTGCCAGCAGTAAAACAGGGGACCCTGAAGCTTTCTTT. It yields the protein CASSKTGDPEAFF.